These 28 T cell receptor beta chains were sequenced from one sample in a study of blood T cells in healthy people across ages. Together with a sample-barcoded 5' primer, a J-beta primer mix was included in a second PCR lasting about 7 to 12 cycles. Each CDR3 protein is one row after TCRdb ran MiXCR on the 5' RACE reads. This table holds approximately 1.5 million distinct CDR3 sequences, 35% to 45% found once. The material sequenced was blood. These receptors came from a woman aged 18-29 years in good health.

This clonotype turned up a few times. The chain joins TRBV27 to TRBJ2-5, with 7 bases fitting TRBD1. CDR3 length: 15 residues. Trimming cost V 8 bases and J 1 base; bases outside gene matches: 10. Germline CDR1 reads MNHEY; CDR2 reads SMNVEV (reference sequence). CDR3: CASRRRQGIQETQYF. The CDR3 coding sequence is TGTGCCAGCCGTCGCCGACAGGGAATCCAAGAGACCCAGTACTTC.

This clonotype was counted a few times. The chain uses TRBV12-3 or TRBV12-4 and TRBJ1-1; D is unclear. The CDR3 is made up of 15 amino acids. The germline V and J ends were trimmed by 2 bases and 1 base, with 11 bases remaining between them. The CDR3, as DNA: TGTGCCAGCAGTTTATCGGTCAGGAGGAACACTGAAGCTTTCTTT. It yields the protein CASSLSVRRNTEAFF.

The rearrangement joins TRBV20-1 to TRBJ1-1, with D hard to call. V shed 6 bases and J shed 5 bases, with 7 bases lying between them. In germline, CDR1 is DFQATT, CDR2 SNEGSKA (reference sequence). This CDR3 comprises 10 residues. The CDR3 DNA reads TGCAGTGCCACGCCAACTGAAGCTTTCTTT. Amino acid sequence: CSATPTEAFF.

The chain employs TRBV12-3 or TRBV12-4 and TRBJ2-5, with TRBD1 matching over 11 bases. The length of the CDR3 is 15 residues. V dropped 4 bases and J dropped 11; count of bases not matched to a gene: 12. For the CDR3, the DNA is TGTGCCAGCAGTTCCGGACAGGGGGCAGTCGATGAGCAGTACTTC. It translates to CASSSGQGAVDEQYF.

This clonotype was observed a single time. V usage is TRBV6-2 or TRBV6-3 and J usage is TRBJ1-1; D perhaps matches TRBD1 (5 bases). The V end lost 6 bases, the J end lost 11 bases, and 16 bases lay between the germline ends. Germline CDR1 MNHEY, CDR2 SVGEGT. The CDR3 runs 12 residues. The CDR3 region has the DNA TGTGCCAGCAGCCTCGACCGGGGGAGTGCTTTCTTT. Encoded protein: CASSLDRGSAFF.

The rearrangement links TRBV28 to TRBJ2-1, with TRBD2 matching over 9 bases. CDR1 and CDR2 from the germline V gene are MDHEN and SYDVKM. Losses at the gene ends were 4 bases for V and 0 bases for J; bases not matched to a gene: 4. The CDR3 loop spans 16 amino acids. CDR3 DNA: TGTGCCAGCAGTTCGGTAGCGGGAGTCTCCTACAATGAGCAGTTCTTC. Its protein product is CASSSVAGVSYNEQFF.

There are a few counts of this clonotype. This chain links TRBV6-6 with TRBJ2-1; TRBD2 is a possible D gene (7 bases). The CDR3 runs to 14 residues. V lost 5 bases and J 5 bases, leaving 13 bases between the germline ends. Germline values: CDR1 MNHNY, CDR2 SVGAGI (reference sequence). The CDR3 region is CASSGGGHDNEQFF. CDR3 DNA sequence: TGTGCCAGCAGTGGCGGGGGACACGACAATGAGCAGTTCTTC.

This clonotype was observed a handful of times. This chain joins TRBV7-2 and TRBJ2-7; the D is unclear. Looked up from germline, CDR1 is SGHTA and CDR2 is FQGNSA. The CDR3 is made up of 14 amino acids. Trimming pared 6 bases from V and 3 bases from J, leaving 15 bases between. The CDR3 DNA follows: TGTGCCAGCAGAGAGTTCCCTGGAAGCTACGAGCAGTACTTC. Translated, it gives CASREFPGSYEQYF.

This clonotype was counted only a few times. This rearrangement joins TRBV29-1 to TRBJ2-7; D could derive from TRBD1 or TRBD2 (5 bases each). V was trimmed by 4 bases and J by 7 bases, leaving 8 bases between them. This CDR3 has 10 amino acids. The germline V gene encodes CDR1 SQVTM and CDR2 ANQGSEA. CDR3 region: CSVGGFEQYF. The CDR3 nucleotides read TGCAGCGTTGGGGGGTTTGAGCAGTACTTC.

In its sample, this clonotype was seen many times. The rearrangement uses TRBV20-1 and TRBJ2-7; weak D call: TRBD2 (6 bases). The CDR3 is 13 residues long. The germline V gene encodes CDR1 DFQATT and CDR2 SNEGSKA (reference sequence). Trimming took off 4 bases at V and 0 bases at J, with 10 bases between the two ends. The CDR3 bases are TGCAGTGCTATGGACGGGAGCTCCTACGAGCAGTACTTC. It yields the protein CSAMDGSSYEQYF.

The CDR3: CASRTGFPNTEAFF. In DNA form, the CDR3 reads TGTGCCAGCAGGACAGGGTTTCCTAACACTGAAGCTTTCTTT. This sequence joins TRBV12-3 or TRBV12-4 and TRBJ1-1, with 7 bases fitting TRBD1. V lost 6 bases, J lost 2 bases, and 6 bases stayed unmatched. The CDR3 is 14 residues long.

To note about this clonotype: Mismatch with germline at one junction end may stem from a read error. The chain couples TRBV20-1 to TRBJ2-5; no clear D. CDR1 and CDR2 (germline): DFQATT, SNEGSKA (reference sequence). The CDR3 runs 13 residues. CDR3 nucleotides: TGCAGTGCTGGAGACCCAGGCTCAGAGACCCAGTACTTC. Protein sequence: CSAGDPGSETQYF.

This clonotype has only a few counts. This sequence joins TRBV7-2 and TRBJ2-7; tentatively, D is TRBD2 (6 bases). CDR3 size: 13 residues. Germline values: CDR1 SGHTA, CDR2 FQGNSA. The V end lost 2 bases, the J end lost 7 bases, and 12 bases lay between the germline ends. The CDR3 DNA is TGTGCCAGCAGCTTAACCACTAGCTCTGAGCAGTACTTC. It is translated as CASSLTTSSEQYF.

This chain uses TRBV7-9 with TRBJ1-6; no definite D call. The CDR3 loop spans 13 amino acids. With 2 bases removed from V and 7 bases from J, the gap between germline ends came to 6 bases. Germline V gene sequence: CDR1 SEHNR, CDR2 FQNEAQ (reference sequence). CDR3 DNA sequence: TGTGCCAGCAGCTTATTTCAGAATTCACCCCTCCACTTT. It translates to CASSLFQNSPLHF.

The genes are TRBV29-1 and TRBJ1-2, with a weak D call TRBD1 (5 bases). V was shortened by 0 bases and J by 4 bases, with 12 bases between the two germline ends. Germline CDR1 SQVTM, CDR2 ANQGSEA. The CDR3 is 14 residues long. Here the CDR3 reads CSVEEGGAGYGYTF. CDR3 nucleotides: TGCAGCGTTGAAGAAGGAGGGGCCGGCTATGGCTACACCTTC.

V is TRBV18 and J is TRBJ2-1; 13 nucleotides agree with TRBD2. After removal of 3 bases from V and 8 bases from J, the junction contained 7 bases not matched to a gene. The germline gives CDR1 KGHSH, CDR2 LQKENI. The CDR3 length is 16 residues. CDR3 in amino acids: CASSPLTSGGADEQFF. Here the CDR3 DNA reads TGTGCCAGCTCACCGCTTACTAGCGGGGGGGCCGATGAGCAGTTCTTC.

J is TRBJ2-1 and V is TRBV7-2, with D unclear. This CDR3 spans 13 amino acids. V lost 4 bases to trimming and J lost 0 bases, with 4 bases between them. Germline V CDR1 and CDR2: SGHTA, FQGNSA. The CDR3 bases are TGTGCCAGCAGCTCCTACTCCTACAATGAGCAGTTCTTC. The encoded protein is CASSSYSYNEQFF.

The rearrangement uses TRBV12-3 or TRBV12-4 and TRBJ1-2; tentative D call: TRBD1 (5 bases). This CDR3 has 13 residues. Deletions cut 6 bases from V and 3 bases from J, with 11 bases between. CDR3 in amino acids: CASRSREHYGYTF. CDR3 coding DNA: TGTGCCAGCAGGAGCAGGGAACACTATGGCTACACCTTC.

The rearrangement uses TRBV27 and TRBJ1-4; 9 bases match TRBD1. After removal of 6 bases from V and 8 bases from J, the junction contained 7 bases not matched to a gene. CDR3 length equals 14 residues. Germline CDR1 is MNHEY and CDR2 is SMNVEV (reference sequence). CDR3 DNA: TGTGCCAGCAGGATGACAGGGGGTGGAGAAAAACTGTTTTTT. Encoded protein: CASRMTGGGEKLFF.

This clonotype showed up just a few times. The rearrangement joins TRBV6-1 to TRBJ2-6, with D possibly called TRBD1 or TRBD2 (5 bases each). The germline V and J ends were trimmed by 10 bases and 0 bases, with 13 bases remaining between them. The CDR3 has 15 residues. Germline CDR1 MNHNS, CDR2 SASEGT. The CDR3 loop reads CAILLRGSGANVLTF. The DNA of the CDR3 is TGTGCCATCCTCTTGAGGGGCTCTGGGGCCAACGTCCTGACTTTC.

Points on this clonotype: A far more abundant clone sits one base away, making this likely a read error. V gene TRBV7-2 combines with J gene TRBJ2-1; D uncertain. Per the germline V gene, CDR1 is SGHTA and CDR2 is FQGNSA. The CDR3 is 13 amino acids. CDR3 sequence reads: CASGLVGYNEQFF. In DNA, the CDR3 is TGTGCCAGCGGCTTAGTGGGTTACAATGAGCAGTTCTTC.

This clonotype has a handful of counts. The chain carries TRBV11-2 and TRBJ2-1; 7 positions match TRBD2. The CDR3 covers 16 residues. V dropped 4 bases and J dropped 0; count of bases not matched to a gene: 6. The V gene's germline CDR1 is SGHAT and CDR2 FQNNGV. CDR3 in DNA: TGTGCCAGCAGCTGGGGACTATATAGCTCCTACAATGAGCAGTTCTTC. Encoded protein: CASSWGLYSSYNEQFF.

The chain links TRBV7-9 to TRBJ2-3; tentatively, D is TRBD1 (5 bases). CDR1 is SEHNR, CDR2 FQNEAQ, per germline (reference sequence). The V end was cut by 5 bases, the J end by 1 base, with 13 bases between. The CDR3 covers 15 residues. The CDR3 DNA reads as TGTGCCAGCAGCCCTTATGGGGCTGGCACAGATACGCAGTATTTT. Encoded protein: CASSPYGAGTDTQYF.

This rearrangement joins TRBV5-1 to TRBJ2-5, with 7 nucleotides matching TRBD2. Looked up from germline, CDR1 is SGHRS and CDR2 is YFSETQ. This CDR3 is 19 amino acids long. V lost 0 bases and J lost 3; bases outside the gene matches: 17. CDR3 residues: CASSLVDGGSESREETQYF. The CDR3 nucleotides are TGCGCCAGCAGCTTGGTAGATGGCGGGAGCGAGTCCCGGGAAGAGACCCAGTACTTC.

V gene TRBV6-2 or TRBV6-3 combines with J gene TRBJ2-1; weak D call: TRBD1 (6 bases). V lost 7 bases and J 5 bases, leaving 15 bases between the germline ends. Per the germline V gene, CDR1 is MNHEY and CDR2 is SVGEGT. The CDR3 contains 14 residues. CDR3 sequence: CASTDRTEDNEQFF. CDR3 nucleotides: TGTGCCAGCACCGACAGGACAGAAGACAATGAGCAGTTCTTC.

The chain links TRBV6-6 to TRBJ1-1, with D unresolved. The V end was cut by 4 bases, the J end by 6 bases, with 18 bases between. CDR1 and CDR2 (germline): MNHNY, SVGAGI (reference sequence). This CDR3 contains 15 residues. The DNA for the CDR3 is TGTGCCAGCAGTTCATCATCGGGCGGTAGGGCTGAAGCTTTCTTT. This encodes CASSSSSGGRAEAFF.

The table lists this clonotype with a count of one. The rearrangement links TRBV4-1 to TRBJ1-1, with TRBD1 identical over 8 bases. V was pared by 4 bases and J by 7 bases, with 5 bases of the junction left unmatched. Per the germline V gene, CDR1 is MGHRA and CDR2 is YSYEKL. The CDR3 contains 13 residues. For the CDR3, the DNA is TGCGCCAGCAGCCGGGGACAGGCCAGTGAAGCTTTCTTT. This encodes CASSRGQASEAFF.

Regarding this clonotype: Since a much larger clone is just one base distant, this may be a read error. V and J are TRBV5-1 and TRBJ2-4; the match to TRBD2 covers 11 bases. J lost 3 bases, V lost 4 bases, and 6 bases had no gene match. Germline assignment: CDR1 SGHRS and CDR2 YFSETQ. The CDR3 extends over 16 amino acids. The CDR3 is CASSALAGGIKNIQYF. In DNA form, the CDR3 reads TGCGCCAGCAGCGCTCTAGCGGGAGGAATCAAAAACATTCAGTACTTC.